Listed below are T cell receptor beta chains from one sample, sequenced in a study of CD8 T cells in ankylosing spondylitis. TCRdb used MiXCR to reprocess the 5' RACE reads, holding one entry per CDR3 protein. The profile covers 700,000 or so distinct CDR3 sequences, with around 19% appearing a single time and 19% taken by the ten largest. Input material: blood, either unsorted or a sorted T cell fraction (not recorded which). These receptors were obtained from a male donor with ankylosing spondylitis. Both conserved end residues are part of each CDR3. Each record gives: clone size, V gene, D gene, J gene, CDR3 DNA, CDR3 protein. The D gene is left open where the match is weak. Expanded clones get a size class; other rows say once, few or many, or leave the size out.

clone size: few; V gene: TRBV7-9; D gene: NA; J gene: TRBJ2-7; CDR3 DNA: TGTGCCAGCAGCCCTAGTACCCCAACAGGTACCTACGAGCAGTACTTC; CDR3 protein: CASSPSTPTGTYEQYF
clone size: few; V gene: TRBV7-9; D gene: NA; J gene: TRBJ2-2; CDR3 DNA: TGTGCCAGCAGCTTCCGGGACCCGAACACCGGGGAGCTGTTTTTT; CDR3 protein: CASSFRDPNTGELFF
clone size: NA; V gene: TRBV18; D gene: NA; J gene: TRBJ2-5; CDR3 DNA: TGTGCCAGCTCACCACTGACGGGAAGAATAGAGACCCAGTACTTC; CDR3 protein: CASSPLTGRIETQYF
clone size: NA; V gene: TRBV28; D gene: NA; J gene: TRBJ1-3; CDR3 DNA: TGTGCCAGCCACTCCCGCATAACTGGAAACACCATATATTTT; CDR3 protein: CASHSRITGNTIYF
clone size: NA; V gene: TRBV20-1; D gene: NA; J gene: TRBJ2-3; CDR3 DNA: TGCAGTGCTCGGGACACCCTGTCTAGCCTTACTAATACGCAGTATTTT; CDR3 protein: CSARDTLSSLTNTQYF
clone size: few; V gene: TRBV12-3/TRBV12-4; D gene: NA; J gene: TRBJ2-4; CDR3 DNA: TGTGCCAGCAGTTTCTCCACCCGGGACATTCAGTACTTC; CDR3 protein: CASSFSTRDIQYF
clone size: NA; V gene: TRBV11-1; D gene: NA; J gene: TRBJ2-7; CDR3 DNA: TGTGCCAGCAGCTTATGGGGGCAGGGAGCGTTTGACGCCTACGAGCAGTACTTC; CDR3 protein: CASSLWGQGAFDAYEQYF
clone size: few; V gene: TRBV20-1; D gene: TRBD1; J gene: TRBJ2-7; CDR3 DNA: TGCAGTGCTAGAGCTATAAGACAGGGGATACTCACCTACGAGCAGTACTTC; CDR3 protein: CSARAIRQGILTYEQYF
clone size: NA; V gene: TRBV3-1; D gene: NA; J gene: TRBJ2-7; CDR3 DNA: TGTGCCAGCAGCCAATGGCTAGGTCTGTTGCGCGAGCAGTACTTC; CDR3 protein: CASSQWLGLLREQYF
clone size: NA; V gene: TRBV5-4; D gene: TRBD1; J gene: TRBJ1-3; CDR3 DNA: TGTGCCAGCAGCTCCCCGCCGGGACAGCAGTATCTCTCTGGAAACACCATATATTTT; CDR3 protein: CASSSPPGQQYLSGNTIYF
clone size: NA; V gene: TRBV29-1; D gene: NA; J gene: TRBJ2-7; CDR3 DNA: TGCAGCGTTGAATCGGAGAGTACAGGGTTCGAGCAGTACTTC; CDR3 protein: CSVESESTGFEQYF
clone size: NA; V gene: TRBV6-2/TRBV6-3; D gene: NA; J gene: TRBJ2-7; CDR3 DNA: TGTGCCAGCAGTTCCCCCTGGGACGGCACCTACGAGCAGTACTTC; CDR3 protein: CASSSPWDGTYEQYF
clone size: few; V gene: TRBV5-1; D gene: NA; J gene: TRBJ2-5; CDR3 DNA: TGCGCCAGCAGCGTGGTTGGAGAGACCCAGTACTTC; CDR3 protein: CASSVVGETQYF
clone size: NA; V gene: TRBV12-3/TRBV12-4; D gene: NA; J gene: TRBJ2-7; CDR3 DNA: TGTGCCACAGGGCACTCCTACGAGCAGTACTTC; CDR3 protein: CATGHSYEQYF
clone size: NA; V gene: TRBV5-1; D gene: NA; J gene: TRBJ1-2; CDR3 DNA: TGCGCCAGCAGCTTGGGAGCGGCCGGGACAAGCTATGGCTACACCTTC; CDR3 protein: CASSLGAAGTSYGYTF
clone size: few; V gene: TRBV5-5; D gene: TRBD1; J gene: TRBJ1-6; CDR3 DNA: TGTGCCAGCAGCCAGGGACAGGCGATGGGGAATTCACCCCTCCACTTT; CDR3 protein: CASSQGQAMGNSPLHF
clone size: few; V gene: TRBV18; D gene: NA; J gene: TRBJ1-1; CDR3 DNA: TGTGCCAGCTCACCACAAGGGGTCATAAACACTGAAGCTTTCTTT; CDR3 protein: CASSPQGVINTEAFF
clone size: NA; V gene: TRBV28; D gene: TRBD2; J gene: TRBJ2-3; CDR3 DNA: TGTGCCAGCAGTGGGAGCGGGAGGGCCTGGACAGATACGCAGTATTTT; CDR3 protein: CASSGSGRAWTDTQYF
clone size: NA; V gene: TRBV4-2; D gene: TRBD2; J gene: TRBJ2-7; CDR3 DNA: TGTGCCAGCAGCCAAGCGCCTCGGGAGGGAGGGCGATACGAGCAGTACTTC; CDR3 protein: CASSQAPREGGRYEQYF
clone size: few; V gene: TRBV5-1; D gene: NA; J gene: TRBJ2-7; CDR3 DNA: TGCGCCAGCAGCCTCCGGGCCGGGTCTACGGGACACGAGCAGTACTTC; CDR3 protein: CASSLRAGSTGHEQYF
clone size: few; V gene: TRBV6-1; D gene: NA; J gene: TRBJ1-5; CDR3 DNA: TGTGCCAGCAGCCAGGACAGTTTGCGCGGTGGGCCCCAGCATTTT; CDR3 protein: CASSQDSLRGGPQHF
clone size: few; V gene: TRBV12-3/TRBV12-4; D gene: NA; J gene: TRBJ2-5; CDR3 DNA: TGTGCCAGCAGTTTGGGGGCTAGCCAGTACTTC; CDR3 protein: CASSLGASQYF
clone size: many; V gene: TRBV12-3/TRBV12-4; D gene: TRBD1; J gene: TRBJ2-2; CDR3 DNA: TGTGCCAGCAGTAGAGGGACAGGCAAGAACACCGGGGAGCTGTTTTTT; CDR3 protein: CASSRGTGKNTGELFF
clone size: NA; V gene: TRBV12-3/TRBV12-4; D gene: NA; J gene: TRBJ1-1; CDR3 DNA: TGTGCCAGCAGTTTAGAGAAGGGCCTTGGCACTGAAGCTTTCTTT; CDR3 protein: CASSLEKGLGTEAFF
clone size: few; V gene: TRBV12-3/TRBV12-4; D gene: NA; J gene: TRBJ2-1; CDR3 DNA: TGTGCCAGCAGTTTAGGGGCCGTTCATGAGCAGTTCTTC; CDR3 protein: CASSLGAVHEQFF
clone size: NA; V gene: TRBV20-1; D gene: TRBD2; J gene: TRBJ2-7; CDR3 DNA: TGCAGTGCTAGAGACGGACTAGCGGGGACCTACGAGCAGTACTTC; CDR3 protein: CSARDGLAGTYEQYF
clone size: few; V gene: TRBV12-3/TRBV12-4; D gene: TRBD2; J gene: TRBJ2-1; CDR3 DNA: TGTGCCAGCAGTTCGGGGGGACCGGCCTCCTACAATGAGCAGTTCTTC; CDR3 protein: CASSSGGPASYNEQFF
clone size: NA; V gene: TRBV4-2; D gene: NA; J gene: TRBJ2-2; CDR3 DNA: TGTGCCAGCAGCCAAGAGGGAGATTTTCCCGGGGAGCTGTTTTTT; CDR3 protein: CASSQEGDFPGELFF
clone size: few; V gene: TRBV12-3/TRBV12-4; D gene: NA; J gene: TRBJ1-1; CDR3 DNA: TGTGCCAGCAGAGGCGAAAGGGACACCCTGAACACTGAAGCTTTCTTT; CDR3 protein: CASRGERDTLNTEAFF
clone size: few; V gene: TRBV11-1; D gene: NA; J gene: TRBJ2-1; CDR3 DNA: TGTGCCAGCAGGGAGGCCGGGGACAATGAGCAGTTCTTC; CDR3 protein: CASREAGDNEQFF
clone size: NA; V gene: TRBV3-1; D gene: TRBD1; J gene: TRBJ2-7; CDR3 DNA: TGTGCCAGCAGCCCATCTAGGGACAGGGGATACGAGCAGTACTTC; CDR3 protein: CASSPSRDRGYEQYF
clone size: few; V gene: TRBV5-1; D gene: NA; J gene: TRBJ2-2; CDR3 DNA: TGCGCCAGCAGCTTGGGGCGGACAGGAGGGACCGGGGAGCTGTTTTTT; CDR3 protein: CASSLGRTGGTGELFF
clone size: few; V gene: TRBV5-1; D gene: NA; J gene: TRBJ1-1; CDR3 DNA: TGCGCCAGCAGCTTAGGGACACACTACAGTGAAGCTTTCTTT; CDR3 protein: CASSLGTHYSEAFF